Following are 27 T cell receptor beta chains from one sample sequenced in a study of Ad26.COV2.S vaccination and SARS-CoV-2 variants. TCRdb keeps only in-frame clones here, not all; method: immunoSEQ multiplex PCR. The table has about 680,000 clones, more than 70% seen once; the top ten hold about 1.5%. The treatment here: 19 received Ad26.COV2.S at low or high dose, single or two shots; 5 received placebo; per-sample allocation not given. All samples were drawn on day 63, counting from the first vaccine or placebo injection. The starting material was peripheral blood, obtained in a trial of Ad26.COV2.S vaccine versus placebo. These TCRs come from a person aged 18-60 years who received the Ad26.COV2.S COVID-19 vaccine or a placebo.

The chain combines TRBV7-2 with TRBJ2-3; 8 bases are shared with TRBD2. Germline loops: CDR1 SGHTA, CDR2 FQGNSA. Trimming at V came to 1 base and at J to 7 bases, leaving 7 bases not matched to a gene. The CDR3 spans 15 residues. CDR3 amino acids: CASSLVAGTSYTQYF. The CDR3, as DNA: TGTGCCAGCAGCTTAGTAGCGGGAACTTCATATACGCAGTATTTT. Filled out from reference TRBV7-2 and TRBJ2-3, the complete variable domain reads GAGVSQSPSNKVTEKGKDVELRCDPISGHTALYWYRQSLGQGLEFLIYFQGNSAPDKSGLPSDRFSAERTGGSVSTLTIQRTQQEDSAVYLCASSLVAGTSYTQYFGPGTRLTVL.

CDR3 loop: CASSLQGGGEKLFF. The CDR3 region has the DNA TGTGCCAGCAGCCTCCAGGGGGGGGGTGAAAAACTGTTTTTT. The V gene is TRBV7-2, the J gene TRBJ1-4; TRBD1 agrees at 7 bases. The V and J ends lost 5 bases and 7 bases, in that order; junction bases with no gene match: 7. This CDR3 is 14 amino acids long. Germline V gene data show CDR1 as SGHTA and CDR2 as FQGNSA.

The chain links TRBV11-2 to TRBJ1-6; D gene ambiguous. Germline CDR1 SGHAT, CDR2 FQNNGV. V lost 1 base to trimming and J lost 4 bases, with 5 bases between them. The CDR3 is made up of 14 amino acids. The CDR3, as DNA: TGTGCCAGCAGCTTAGCCGGTTATAATTCACCCCTCCACTTT. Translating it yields CASSLAGYNSPLHF.

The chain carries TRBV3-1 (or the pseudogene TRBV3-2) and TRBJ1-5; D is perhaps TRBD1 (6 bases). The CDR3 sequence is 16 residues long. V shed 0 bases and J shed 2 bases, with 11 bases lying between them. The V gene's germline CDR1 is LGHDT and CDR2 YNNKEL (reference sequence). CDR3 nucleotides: TGTGCCAGCAGCCAAGATCTAAGGGGGGGCAATCAGCCCCAGCATTTT. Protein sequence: CASSQDLRGGNQPQHF.

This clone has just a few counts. The CDR3 here is CASSPAGVMEETQYF. CDR3 bases: TGTGCCAGCAGCCCAGCGGGAGTAATGGAAGAGACCCAGTACTTC. The gene calls are TRBV7-2 and TRBJ2-5; 8 bases match TRBD2. V dropped 5 bases and J dropped 3; count of bases not matched to a gene: 8. The germline V gene encodes CDR1 SGHTA and CDR2 FQGNSA. CDR3 length: 15 amino acids.

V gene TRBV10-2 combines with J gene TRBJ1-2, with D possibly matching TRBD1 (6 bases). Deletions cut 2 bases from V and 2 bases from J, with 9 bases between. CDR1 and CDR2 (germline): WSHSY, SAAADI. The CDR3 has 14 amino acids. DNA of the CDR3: TGCGCCAGCAGTGAGGAGGGGGGGAACTATGGCTACACCTTC. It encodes CASSEEGGNYGYTF.

The CDR3 nucleotides read TGTGCCTGGAGTGTACCTGGGGGGGCGGGTGGCTACACCTTC. It codes for CAWSVPGGAGGYTF. The V and J genes are TRBV30 and TRBJ1-2, with a possible D match to TRBD1 (6 bases). There are 14 residues in the CDR3. Trimming stripped 0 bases from V and 7 bases from J, with 15 bases between. Germline V gene data show CDR1 as GTSNPN and CDR2 as SVGIG (reference sequence).

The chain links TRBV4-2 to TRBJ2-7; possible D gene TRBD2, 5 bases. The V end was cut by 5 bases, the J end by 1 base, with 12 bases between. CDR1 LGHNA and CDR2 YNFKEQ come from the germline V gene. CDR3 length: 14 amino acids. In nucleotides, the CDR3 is TGTGCCAGCAGCTCCCGGACTGGTTCCTACGAGCAGTACTTC. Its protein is CASSSRTGSYEQYF.

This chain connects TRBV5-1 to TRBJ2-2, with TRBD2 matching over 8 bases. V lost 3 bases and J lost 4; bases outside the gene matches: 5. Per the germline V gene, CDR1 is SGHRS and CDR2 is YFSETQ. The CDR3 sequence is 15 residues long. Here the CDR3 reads CASSSLAGTTGELFF. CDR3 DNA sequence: TGCGCCAGCAGCTCCCTAGCGGGCACCACCGGGGAGCTGTTTTTT.

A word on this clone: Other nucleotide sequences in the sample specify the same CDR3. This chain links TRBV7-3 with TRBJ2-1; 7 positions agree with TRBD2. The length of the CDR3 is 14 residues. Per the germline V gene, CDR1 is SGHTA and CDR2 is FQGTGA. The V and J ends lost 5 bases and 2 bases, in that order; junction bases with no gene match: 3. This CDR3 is CASSPSGAYNEQFF. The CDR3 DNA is TGTGCCAGCAGCCCGAGCGGGGCCTACAATGAGCAGTTCTTC.

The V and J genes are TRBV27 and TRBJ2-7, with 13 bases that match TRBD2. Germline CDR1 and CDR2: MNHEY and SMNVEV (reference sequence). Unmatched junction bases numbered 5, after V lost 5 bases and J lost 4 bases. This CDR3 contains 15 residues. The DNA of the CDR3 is TGTGCCAGCAGTCCTCGGACTAGCGGGAGTTACGAGCAGTACTTC. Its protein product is CASSPRTSGSYEQYF.

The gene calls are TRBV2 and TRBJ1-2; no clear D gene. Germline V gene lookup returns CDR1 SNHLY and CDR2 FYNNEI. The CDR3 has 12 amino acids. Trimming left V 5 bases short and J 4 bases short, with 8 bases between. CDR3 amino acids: CASSPQLYGYTF. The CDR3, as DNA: TGTGCCAGCAGTCCGCAGCTCTATGGCTACACCTTC.

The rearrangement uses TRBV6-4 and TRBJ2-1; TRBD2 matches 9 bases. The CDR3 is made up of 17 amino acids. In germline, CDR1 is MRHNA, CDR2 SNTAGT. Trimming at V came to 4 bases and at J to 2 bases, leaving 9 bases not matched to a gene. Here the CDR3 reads CASSAGQAGGAYNEQFF. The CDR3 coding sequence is TGTGCCAGCAGTGCAGGCCAGGCGGGAGGGGCCTACAATGAGCAGTTCTTC.

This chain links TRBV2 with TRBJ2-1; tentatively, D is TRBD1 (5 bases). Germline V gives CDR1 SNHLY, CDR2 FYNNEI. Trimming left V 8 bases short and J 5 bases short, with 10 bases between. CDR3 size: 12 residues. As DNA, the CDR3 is TGTGCCAGCCACAGGTCGAACAATGAGCAGTTCTTC. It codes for CASHRSNNEQFF.

CDR3 in amino acids: CASSPYATLWGNGNTIYF. The CDR3 coding sequence is TGTGCCAGCAGCCCCTACGCCACCTTATGGGGGAATGGAAACACCATATATTTT. The chain combines TRBV5-6 with TRBJ1-3; D might be TRBD1 (5 bases). CDR3 length: 18 amino acids. Germline V CDR1 and CDR2: SGHDT, YYEEEE. The V and J ends lost 4 bases and 3 bases respectively, with 23 bases between them.

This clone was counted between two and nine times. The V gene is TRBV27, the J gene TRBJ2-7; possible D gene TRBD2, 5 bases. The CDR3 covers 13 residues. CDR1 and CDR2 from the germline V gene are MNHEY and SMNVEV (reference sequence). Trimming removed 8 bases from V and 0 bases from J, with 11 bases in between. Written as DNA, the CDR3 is TGTGCCAGCCAATCGGGGAACTCCTACGAGCAGTACTTC. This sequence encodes CASQSGNSYEQYF.

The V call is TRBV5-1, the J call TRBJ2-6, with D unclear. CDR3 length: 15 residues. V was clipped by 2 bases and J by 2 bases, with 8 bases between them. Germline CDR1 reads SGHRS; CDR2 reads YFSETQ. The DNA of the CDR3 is TGCGCCAGCAGCTTTGGCCGGACTGGGGCCAACGTCCTGACTTTC. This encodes CASSFGRTGANVLTF. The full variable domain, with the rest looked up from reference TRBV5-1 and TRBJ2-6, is KAGVTQTPRYLIKTRGQQVTLSCSPISGHRSVSWYQQTPGQGLQFLFEYFSETQRNKGNFPGRFSGRQFSNSRSEMNVSTLELGDSALYLCASSFGRTGANVLTFGAGSRLTVL.

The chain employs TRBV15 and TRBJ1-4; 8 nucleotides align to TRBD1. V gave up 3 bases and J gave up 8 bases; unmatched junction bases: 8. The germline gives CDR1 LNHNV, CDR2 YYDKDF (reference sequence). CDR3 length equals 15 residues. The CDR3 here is CATSSLLTGGEKLFF. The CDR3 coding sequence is TGTGCCACCAGCAGCCTCCTAACAGGGGGGGAAAAACTGTTTTTT.

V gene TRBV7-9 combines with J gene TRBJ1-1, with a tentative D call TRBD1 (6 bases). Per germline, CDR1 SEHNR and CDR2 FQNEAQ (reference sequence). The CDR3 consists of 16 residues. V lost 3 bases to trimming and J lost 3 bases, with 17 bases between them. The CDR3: CASSFRPGVGDTEAFF. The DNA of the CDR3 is TGTGCCAGCAGCTTCCGTCCAGGGGTCGGGGACACTGAAGCTTTCTTT.

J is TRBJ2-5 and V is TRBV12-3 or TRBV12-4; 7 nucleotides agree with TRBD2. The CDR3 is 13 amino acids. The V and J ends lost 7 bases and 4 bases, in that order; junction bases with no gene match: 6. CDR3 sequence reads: CASNRGVGETQYF. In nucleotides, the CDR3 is TGTGCCAGCAACCGGGGGGTGGGAGAGACCCAGTACTTC.

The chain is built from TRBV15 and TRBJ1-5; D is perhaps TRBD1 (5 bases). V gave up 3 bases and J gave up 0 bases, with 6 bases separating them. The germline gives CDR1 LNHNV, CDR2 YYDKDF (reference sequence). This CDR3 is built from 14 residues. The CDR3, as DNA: TGTGCCACCAGCAGGGGACGTAGCAATCAGCCCCAGCATTTT. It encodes CATSRGRSNQPQHF.

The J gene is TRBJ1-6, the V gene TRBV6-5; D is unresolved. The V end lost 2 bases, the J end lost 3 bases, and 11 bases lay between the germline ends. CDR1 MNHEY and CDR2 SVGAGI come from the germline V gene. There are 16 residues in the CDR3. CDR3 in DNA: TGTGCCAGCAGTTACGACCAGGATTACTATAATTCACCCCTCCACTTT. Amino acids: CASSYDQDYYNSPLHF.

Here the CDR3 reads CASSPYGQSEAFF. The CDR3 DNA reads as TGTGCCAGCAGTCCATACGGACAGTCCGAAGCTTTCTTT. The J gene is TRBJ1-1, the V gene TRBV6-5; a weak D match, TRBD1 (6 bases). V was pared by 5 bases and J by 8 bases, with 15 bases between. From germline, CDR1 is MNHEY and CDR2 SVGAGI. This CDR3 has 13 amino acids.

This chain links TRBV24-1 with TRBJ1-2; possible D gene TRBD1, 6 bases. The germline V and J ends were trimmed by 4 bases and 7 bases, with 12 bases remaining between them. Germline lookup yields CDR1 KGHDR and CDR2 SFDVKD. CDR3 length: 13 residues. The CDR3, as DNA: TGTGCCACCAGTGACCGCCAGGGGTCTGGCTACACCTTC. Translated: CATSDRQGSGYTF.

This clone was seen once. The CDR3 region is CASSFRDRGYEQYF. DNA of the CDR3: TGTGCCAGCAGTTTCCGGGACAGGGGCTACGAGCAGTACTTC. The chain recombines TRBV27 with TRBJ2-7; TRBD1 aligns across 10 bases. In germline, CDR1 is MNHEY, CDR2 SMNVEV (reference sequence). The CDR3 spans 14 residues. V gave up 3 bases and J gave up 3 bases; unmatched junction bases: 2.

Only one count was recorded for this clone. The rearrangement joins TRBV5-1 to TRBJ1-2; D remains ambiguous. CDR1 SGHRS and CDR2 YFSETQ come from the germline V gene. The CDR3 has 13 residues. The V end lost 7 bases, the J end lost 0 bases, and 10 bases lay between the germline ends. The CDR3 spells CASSGETNYGYTF. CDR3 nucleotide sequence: TGCGCCAGCTCTGGGGAGACTAACTATGGCTACACCTTC.

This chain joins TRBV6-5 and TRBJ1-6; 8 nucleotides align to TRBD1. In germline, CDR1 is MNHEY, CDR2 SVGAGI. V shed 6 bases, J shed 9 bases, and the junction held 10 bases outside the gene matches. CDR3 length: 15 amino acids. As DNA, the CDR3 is TGTGCCAGCAGCTCCTCAGGGGGCCGCGGTTCACCCCTCCACTTT. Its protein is CASSSSGGRGSPLHF.